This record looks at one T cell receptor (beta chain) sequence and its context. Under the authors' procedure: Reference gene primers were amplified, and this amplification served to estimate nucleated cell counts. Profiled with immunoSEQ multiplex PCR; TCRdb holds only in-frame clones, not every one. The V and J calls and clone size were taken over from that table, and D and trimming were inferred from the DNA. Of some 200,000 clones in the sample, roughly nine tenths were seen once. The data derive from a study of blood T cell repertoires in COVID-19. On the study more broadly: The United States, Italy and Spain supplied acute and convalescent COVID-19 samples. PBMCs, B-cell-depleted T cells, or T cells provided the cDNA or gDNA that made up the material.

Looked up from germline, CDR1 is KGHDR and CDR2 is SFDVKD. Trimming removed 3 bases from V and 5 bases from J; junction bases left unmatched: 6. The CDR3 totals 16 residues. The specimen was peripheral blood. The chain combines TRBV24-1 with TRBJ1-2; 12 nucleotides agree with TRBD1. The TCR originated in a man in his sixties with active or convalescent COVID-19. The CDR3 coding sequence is TGTGCCACCAGTGATCCTGGGACAGGGGGCGTATATGGCTACACCTTC. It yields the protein CATSDPGTGGVYGYTF.